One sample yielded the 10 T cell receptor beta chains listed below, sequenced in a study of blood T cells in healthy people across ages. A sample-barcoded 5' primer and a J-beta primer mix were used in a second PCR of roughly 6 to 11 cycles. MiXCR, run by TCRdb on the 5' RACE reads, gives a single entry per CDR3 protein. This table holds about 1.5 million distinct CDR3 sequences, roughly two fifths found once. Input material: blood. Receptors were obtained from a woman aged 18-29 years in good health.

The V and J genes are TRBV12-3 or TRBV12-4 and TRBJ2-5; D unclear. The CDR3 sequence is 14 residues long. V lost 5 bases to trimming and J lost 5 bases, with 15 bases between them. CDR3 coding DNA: TGTGCCAGCAGTCGCTGCGGCTACTGGGAGACCCAGTACTTC. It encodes CASSRCGYWETQYF.

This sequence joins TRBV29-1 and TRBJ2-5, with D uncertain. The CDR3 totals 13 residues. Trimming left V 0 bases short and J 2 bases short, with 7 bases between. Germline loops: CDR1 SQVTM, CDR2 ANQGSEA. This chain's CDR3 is CSVEDSLQETQYF. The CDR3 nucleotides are TGCAGCGTTGAAGACAGCTTACAAGAGACCCAGTACTTC.

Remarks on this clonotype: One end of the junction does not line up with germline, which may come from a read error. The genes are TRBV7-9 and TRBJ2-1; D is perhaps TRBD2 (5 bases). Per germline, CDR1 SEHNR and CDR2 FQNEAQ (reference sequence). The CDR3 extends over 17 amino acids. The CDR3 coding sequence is TGTGCCGGCAGCTCATCGGACTCACCTTTCTCCTACAATGAGCAGTTCTTC. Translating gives CAGSSSDSPFSYNEQFF.

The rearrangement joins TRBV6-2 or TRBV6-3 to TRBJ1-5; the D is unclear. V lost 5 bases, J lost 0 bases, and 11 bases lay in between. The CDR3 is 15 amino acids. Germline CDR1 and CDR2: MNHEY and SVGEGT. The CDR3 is CASSHSPDSNQPQHF. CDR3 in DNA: TGTGCCAGCAGTCACAGTCCTGATAGCAATCAGCCCCAGCATTTT.

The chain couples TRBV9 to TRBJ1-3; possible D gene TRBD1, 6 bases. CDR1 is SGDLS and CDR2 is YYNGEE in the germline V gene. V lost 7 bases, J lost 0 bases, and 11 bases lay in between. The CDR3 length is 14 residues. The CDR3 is CASEQTGSGNTIYF. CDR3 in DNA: TGTGCCAGCGAACAGACAGGCTCTGGAAACACCATATATTTT.

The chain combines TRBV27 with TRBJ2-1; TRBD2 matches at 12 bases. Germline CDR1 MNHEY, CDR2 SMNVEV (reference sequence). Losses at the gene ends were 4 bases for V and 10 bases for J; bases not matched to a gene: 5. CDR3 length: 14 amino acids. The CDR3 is CASSWWTSGDEQFF. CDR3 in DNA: TGTGCCAGCAGTTGGTGGACTAGCGGGGACGAGCAGTTCTTC.

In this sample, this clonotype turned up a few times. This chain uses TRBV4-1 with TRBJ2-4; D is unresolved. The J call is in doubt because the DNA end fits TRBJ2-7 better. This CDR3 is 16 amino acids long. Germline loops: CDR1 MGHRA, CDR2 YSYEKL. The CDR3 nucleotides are TGCGCCAGCAGCCAAGAGTTCGTGTCCAGAGGCTACGAGCAGTACTTC. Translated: CASSQEFVSRGYEQYF.

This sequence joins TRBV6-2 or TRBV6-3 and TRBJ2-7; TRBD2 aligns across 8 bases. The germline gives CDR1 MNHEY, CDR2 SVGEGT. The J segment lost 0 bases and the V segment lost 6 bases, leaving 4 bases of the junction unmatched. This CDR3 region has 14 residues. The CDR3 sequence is CASRKAGASYEQYF. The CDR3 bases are TGTGCCAGCAGAAAAGCGGGGGCCTCCTACGAGCAGTACTTC.

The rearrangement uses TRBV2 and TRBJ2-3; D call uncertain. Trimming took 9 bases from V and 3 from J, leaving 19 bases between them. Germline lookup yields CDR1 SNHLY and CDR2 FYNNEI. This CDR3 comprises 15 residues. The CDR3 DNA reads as TGTGCCAGTTATCCGGCCAACCGATGGACAGATACGCAGTATTTT. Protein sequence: CASYPANRWTDTQYF. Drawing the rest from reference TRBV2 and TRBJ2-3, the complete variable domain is EPEVTQTPSHQVTQMGQEVILRCVPISNHLYFYWYRQILGQKVEFLVSFYNNEISEKSEIFDDQFSVERPDGSNFTLKIRSTKLEDSAMYFCASYPANRWTDTQYFGPGTRLTVL.

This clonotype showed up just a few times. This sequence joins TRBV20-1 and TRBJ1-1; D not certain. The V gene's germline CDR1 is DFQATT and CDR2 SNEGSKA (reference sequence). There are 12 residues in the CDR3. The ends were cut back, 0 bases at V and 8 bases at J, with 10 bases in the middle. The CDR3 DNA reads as TGCAGTGCTAGAGATTTGGCGGGGGAAGCTTTCTTT. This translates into CSARDLAGEAFF.